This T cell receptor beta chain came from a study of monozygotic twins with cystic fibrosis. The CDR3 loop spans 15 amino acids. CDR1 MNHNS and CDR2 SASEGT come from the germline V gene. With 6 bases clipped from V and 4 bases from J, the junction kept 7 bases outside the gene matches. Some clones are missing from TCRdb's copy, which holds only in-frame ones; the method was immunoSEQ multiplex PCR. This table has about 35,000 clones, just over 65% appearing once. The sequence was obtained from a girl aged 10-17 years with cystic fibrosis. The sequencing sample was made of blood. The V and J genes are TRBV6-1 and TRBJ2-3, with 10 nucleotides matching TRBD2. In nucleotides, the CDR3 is TGTGCCAGCAGCAAACTAGCGGGATCACCAGATACGCAGTATTTT. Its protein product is CASSKLAGSPDTQYF.